The 16 T cell receptor beta chains below all came from one sample that was sequenced in a study of blood T cell repertoires in COVID-19. Method: immunoSEQ multiplex PCR; TCRdb's copy keeps in-frame clones and lacks some. The sample consists of about 72,000 clones, under 95% of them appearing once. Sequencing input: peripheral blood. The source of these receptors is a woman aged 55-69 years with active COVID-19.

CDR3 sequence: CSAWTGRRQYF. CDR3 sequence (DNA): TGCAGTGCTTGGACAGGGAGAAGGCAGTACTTC. The rearrangement uses TRBV20-1 and TRBJ2-7; 8 bases match TRBD1. This CDR3 spans 11 amino acids. Germline-derived CDR1 and CDR2 are DFQATT and SNEGSKA (reference sequence). J gave up 9 bases and V 5 bases, and 6 bases lay outside the gene matches.

The rearrangement links TRBV10-3 to TRBJ2-7; 13 bases fit TRBD2. V shed 3 bases, J shed 4 bases, and the junction held 6 bases outside the gene matches. Germline CDR1 and CDR2: ENHRY and SYGVKD. CDR3 size: 16 residues. The CDR3 protein is CAISDPGLAGRYEQYF. DNA of the CDR3: TGTGCCATCAGTGACCCGGGACTAGCGGGAAGGTACGAGCAGTACTTC.

The chain joins TRBV5-1 to TRBJ2-3; 8 bases are a match to TRBD2. Germline V gene sequence: CDR1 SGHRS, CDR2 YFSETQ. CDR3 length: 14 amino acids. The trim removed 5 bases at V and 4 bases at J, leaving 6 bases unmatched. The CDR3 region is CASRPGRAPDTQYF. CDR3 sequence (DNA): TGCGCCAGCAGGCCCGGGAGGGCCCCAGATACGCAGTATTTT.

The chain is built from TRBV6-6 and TRBJ1-2, with D maybe TRBD1 (6 bases). CDR3 length equals 15 residues. V gave up 7 bases and J gave up 6 bases, with 21 bases separating them. Germline assignment: CDR1 MNHNY and CDR2 SVGAGI (reference sequence). This chain's CDR3 is CASIPPGGQEDGYTF. CDR3 DNA: TGTGCCAGCATCCCTCCGGGGGGGCAGGAGGATGGCTACACCTTC.

Concerning this clone itself: The junction and the germline gene differ at one end; a read error may be behind it. The CDR3 DNA follows: TGTGCCAGCTCACACAAGGCAGGGGTTCAGGACTTC. It is translated as CASSHKAGVQDF. The chain combines TRBV18 with TRBJ2-4; D is perhaps TRBD1 (6 bases). This CDR3 has 12 amino acids. CDR1 is KGHSH and CDR2 is LQKENI in the germline V gene.

The chain links TRBV18 to TRBJ1-3; 11 positions match TRBD1. This CDR3 is built from 16 residues. Germline CDR1 and CDR2: KGHSH and LQKENI. The V and J ends lost 5 bases and 4 bases, in that order; junction bases with no gene match: 7. The CDR3 reads CASSADRGRKGNTIYF. The DNA for the CDR3 is TGTGCCAGCTCAGCGGACAGGGGGCGAAAAGGAAACACCATATATTTT.

The V and J genes are TRBV19 and TRBJ2-1; 13 nucleotides line up with TRBD2. The CDR3 is 18 residues long. Germline trimming cut 4 bases from V and 4 bases from J; bases unmatched to any gene: 10. CDR1 is LNHDA, CDR2 SQIVND, per germline (reference sequence). The CDR3 region has the DNA TGTGCCAGTAGTACACTAGCGGGAGGGCCGCTTGCTTACAATGAGCAGTTCTTC. Translating it yields CASSTLAGGPLAYNEQFF.

The rearrangement joins TRBV6-5 to TRBJ2-3, with D perhaps TRBD2 (5 bases). Germline CDR1 MNHEY, CDR2 SVGAGI. Deletions cut 7 bases from V and 3 bases from J, with 17 bases between. This CDR3 contains 15 residues. The CDR3 coding sequence is TGTGCCAGCACCCGGGCTAGCTGGGGTACAGATACGCAGTATTTT. Residues: CASTRASWGTDTQYF.

V and J are TRBV3-1 (or the pseudogene TRBV3-2) and TRBJ1-3; D remains ambiguous. Trimming left V 1 base short and J 2 bases short, with 3 bases between. This CDR3 spans 13 amino acids. CDR1 is LGHDT and CDR2 is YNNKEL in the germline V gene (reference sequence). The CDR3 sequence is CASSQAAGNTIYF. Written as DNA, the CDR3 is TGTGCCAGCAGCCAAGCCGCTGGAAACACCATATATTTT.

This chain connects TRBV19 to TRBJ1-3; 8 nucleotides line up with TRBD1. Germline V gives CDR1 LNHDA, CDR2 SQIVND (reference sequence). The CDR3 covers 16 residues. V shed 6 bases, J shed 2 bases, and the junction held 9 bases outside the gene matches. CDR3 in DNA: TGTGCCAGTAGCCTGGGACAGGTGGACGCTGGAAACACCATATATTTT. It encodes CASSLGQVDAGNTIYF.

This chain joins TRBV27 and TRBJ2-7; D is undetermined. V was cut by 8 bases and J by 6 bases, with 17 bases left in between. Germline V CDR1 and CDR2: MNHEY, SMNVEV (reference sequence). The CDR3 sequence is 13 residues long. The CDR3 reads CASAHVTGLEQYF. The CDR3 nucleotides are TGTGCCAGCGCCCACGTCACGGGTCTCGAGCAGTACTTC.

This clone was found once. CDR3 loop: CASSRQGISVMTDTQYF. The CDR3 DNA reads as TGTGCCAGCAGCCGACAGGGAATAAGTGTGATGACAGATACGCAGTATTTT. The rearrangement links TRBV14 to TRBJ2-3; 7 bases are shared with TRBD1. CDR3 length: 17 amino acids. Germline lookup yields CDR1 SGHDN and CDR2 FVKESK. J gave up 3 bases and V 4 bases, and 13 bases lay outside the gene matches. Looking up the rest from reference TRBV14 and TRBJ2-3 gives the full variable domain: EAGVTQFPSHSVIEKGQTVTLRCDPISGHDNLYWYRRVMGKEIKFLLHFVKESKQDESGMPNNRFLAERTGGTYSTLKVQPAELEDSGVYFCASSRQGISVMTDTQYFGPGTRLTVL.

On this clone itself: The germline gene is not matched at one end of the junction; a read error may be the cause. The chain is built from TRBV9 and TRBJ2-3, with 13 bases that match TRBD2. CDR1 is SGDLS and CDR2 is YYNGEE in the germline V gene. There are 15 residues in the CDR3. CDR3 in amino acids: CASSGTSGSTGTQYF. The CDR3 DNA follows: TGTGCCAGCAGCGGGACTAGCGGGAGCACAGGTACGCAGTATTTT.

The chain combines TRBV20-1 with TRBJ2-7; 13 nucleotides agree with TRBD2. Per the germline V gene, CDR1 is DFQATT and CDR2 is SNEGSKA (reference sequence). With V trimmed by 3 bases and J by 8 bases, 13 bases remained unmatched. CDR3 size: 16 residues. In nucleotides, the CDR3 is TGCAGTGCTAGTTCAGGACTAGCGGGAGAACTGGGGAAGCAGTACTTC. Translating it yields CSASSGLAGELGKQYF.

The chain joins TRBV5-1 to TRBJ2-7, with 8 bases matching TRBD2. Per the germline V gene, CDR1 is SGHRS and CDR2 is YFSETQ. The CDR3 contains 15 residues. J lost 7 bases, V lost 0 bases, and 9 bases had no gene match. The CDR3 reads CASSLALEREREQYF. The CDR3 DNA reads as TGCGCCAGCAGCTTGGCCCTCGAGCGGGAGCGGGAGCAGTACTTC.

The chain couples TRBV19 to TRBJ1-2; D unclear. CDR1 and CDR2 from the germline V gene are LNHDA and SQIVND (reference sequence). V lost 4 bases, J lost 2 bases, and 14 bases lay in between. CDR3 length: 15 residues. The CDR3 sequence: CASSSWSGGNYGYTF. CDR3 sequence (DNA): TGTGCCAGTAGTAGCTGGTCGGGTGGGAACTATGGCTACACCTTC.